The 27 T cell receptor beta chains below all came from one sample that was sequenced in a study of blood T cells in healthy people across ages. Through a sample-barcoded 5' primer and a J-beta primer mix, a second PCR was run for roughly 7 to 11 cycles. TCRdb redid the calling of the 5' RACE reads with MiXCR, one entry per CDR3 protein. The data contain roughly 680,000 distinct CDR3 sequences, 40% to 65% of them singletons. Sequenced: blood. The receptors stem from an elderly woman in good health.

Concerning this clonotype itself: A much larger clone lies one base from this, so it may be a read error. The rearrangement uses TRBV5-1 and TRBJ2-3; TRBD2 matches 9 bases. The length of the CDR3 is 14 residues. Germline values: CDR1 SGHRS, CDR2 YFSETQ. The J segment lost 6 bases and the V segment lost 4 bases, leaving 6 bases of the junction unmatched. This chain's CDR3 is CASSVAGGPDTQYF. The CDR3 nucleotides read TGCGCCAGCAGCGTGGCGGGAGGGCCTGATACGCAGTATTTT.

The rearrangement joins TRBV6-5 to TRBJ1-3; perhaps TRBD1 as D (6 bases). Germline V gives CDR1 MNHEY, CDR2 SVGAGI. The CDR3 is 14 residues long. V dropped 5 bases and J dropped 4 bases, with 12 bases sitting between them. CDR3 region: CASSRTGTGNTIYF. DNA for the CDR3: TGTGCCAGCAGTCGAACAGGGACAGGAAACACCATATATTTT.

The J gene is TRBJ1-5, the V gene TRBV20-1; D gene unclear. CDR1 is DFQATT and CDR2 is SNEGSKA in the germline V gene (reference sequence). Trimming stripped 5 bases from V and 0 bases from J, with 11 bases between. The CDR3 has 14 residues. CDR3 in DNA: TGCAGTGCTCGGACGGTCTATAGCAATCAGCCCCAGCATTTT. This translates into CSARTVYSNQPQHF.

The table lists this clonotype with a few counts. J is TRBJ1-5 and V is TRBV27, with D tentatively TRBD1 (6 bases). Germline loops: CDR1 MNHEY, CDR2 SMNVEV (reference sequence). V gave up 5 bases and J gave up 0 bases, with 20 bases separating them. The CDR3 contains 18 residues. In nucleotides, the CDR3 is TGTGCCAGCAGTCCCACCCTCGCGGACAGATATAGCAATCAGCCCCAGCATTTT. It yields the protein CASSPTLADRYSNQPQHF.

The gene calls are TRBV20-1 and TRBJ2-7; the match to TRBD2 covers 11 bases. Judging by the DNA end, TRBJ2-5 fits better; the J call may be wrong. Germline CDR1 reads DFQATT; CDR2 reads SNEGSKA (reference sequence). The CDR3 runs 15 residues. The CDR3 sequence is CSARDRLAGKETQYF. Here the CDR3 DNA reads TGCAGTGCTAGAGATCGACTAGCGGGGAAAGAGACCCAGTACTTC.

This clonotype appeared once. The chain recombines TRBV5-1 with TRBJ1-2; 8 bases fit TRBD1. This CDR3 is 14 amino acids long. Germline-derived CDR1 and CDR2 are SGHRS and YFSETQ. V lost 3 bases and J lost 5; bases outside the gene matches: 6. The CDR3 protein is CASSSEDRAYGYTF. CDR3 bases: TGCGCCAGCAGCTCTGAGGACAGGGCTTATGGCTACACCTTC.

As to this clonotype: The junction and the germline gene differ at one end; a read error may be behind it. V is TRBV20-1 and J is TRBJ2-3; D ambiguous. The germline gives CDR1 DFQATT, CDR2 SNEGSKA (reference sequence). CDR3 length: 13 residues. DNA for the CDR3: TGTACTTTTCAGGTAGAGGGCACAGATACGCAGTATTTT. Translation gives CTFQVEGTDTQYF.

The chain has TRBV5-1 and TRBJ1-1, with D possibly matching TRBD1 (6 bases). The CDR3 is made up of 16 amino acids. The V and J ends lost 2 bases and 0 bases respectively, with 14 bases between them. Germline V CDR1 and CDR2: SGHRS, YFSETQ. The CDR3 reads CASSLRPWTVNTEAFF. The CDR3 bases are TGCGCCAGCAGCTTACGTCCCTGGACAGTGAACACTGAAGCTTTCTTT.

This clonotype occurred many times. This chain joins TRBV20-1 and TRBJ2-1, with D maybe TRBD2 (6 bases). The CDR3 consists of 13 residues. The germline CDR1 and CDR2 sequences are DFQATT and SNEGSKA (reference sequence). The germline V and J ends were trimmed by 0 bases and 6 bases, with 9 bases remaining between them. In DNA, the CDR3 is TGCAGTGCTAGAGACCCTAGCGTCAATGAGCAGTTCTTC. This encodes CSARDPSVNEQFF.

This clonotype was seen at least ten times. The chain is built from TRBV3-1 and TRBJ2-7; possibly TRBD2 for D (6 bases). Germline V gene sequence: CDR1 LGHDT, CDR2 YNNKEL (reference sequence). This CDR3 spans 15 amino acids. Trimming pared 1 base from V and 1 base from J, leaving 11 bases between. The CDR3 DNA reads TGTGCCAGCAGCCAAGTGCACGGGAGTTCCTACGAGCAGTACTTC. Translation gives CASSQVHGSSYEQYF.

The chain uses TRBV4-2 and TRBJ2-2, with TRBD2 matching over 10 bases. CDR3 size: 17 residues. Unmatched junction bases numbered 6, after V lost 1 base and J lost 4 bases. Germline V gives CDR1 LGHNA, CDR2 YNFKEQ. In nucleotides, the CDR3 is TGTGCCAGCAGCCAAGCGAGGAGCGGGGGGGTCACCGGGGAGCTGTTTTTT. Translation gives CASSQARSGGVTGELFF.

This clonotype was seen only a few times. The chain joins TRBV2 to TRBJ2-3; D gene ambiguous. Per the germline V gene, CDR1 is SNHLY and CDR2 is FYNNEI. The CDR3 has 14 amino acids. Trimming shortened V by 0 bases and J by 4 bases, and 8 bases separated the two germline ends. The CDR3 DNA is TGTGCCAGCAGTGAAGCCTGGTCGGCAGATACGCAGTATTTT. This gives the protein CASSEAWSADTQYF. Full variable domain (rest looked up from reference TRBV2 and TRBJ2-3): EPEVTQTPSHQVTQMGQEVILRCVPISNHLYFYWYRQILGQKVEFLVSFYNNEISEKSEIFDDQFSVERPDGSNFTLKIRSTKLEDSAMYFCASSEAWSADTQYFGPGTRLTVL.

CDR3 DNA sequence: TGCAGCGTCAACCCATCCGGGGCCAACAATGAGCAGTACTTC. This codes for CSVNPSGANNEQYF. This rearrangement joins TRBV29-1 to TRBJ2-1; D tentatively fits TRBD1 or TRBD2 (5 bases each). The J call may not be correct, given that the DNA end is closer to TRBJ2-7. CDR3 size: 14 residues. Germline V gene data show CDR1 as SQVTM and CDR2 as ANQGSEA.

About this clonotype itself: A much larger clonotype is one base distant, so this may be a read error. The CDR3 DNA reads TGTGCCAGCAGACTCTCGGGACTAGCCTTACAAGAGGCCCAGTACTTC. This codes for CASRLSGLALQEAQYF. The genes are TRBV13 and TRBJ2-5; 9 bases agree with TRBD2. CDR1 is PRHDT and CDR2 is FYEKMQ in the germline V gene (reference sequence). This CDR3 region has 16 residues.

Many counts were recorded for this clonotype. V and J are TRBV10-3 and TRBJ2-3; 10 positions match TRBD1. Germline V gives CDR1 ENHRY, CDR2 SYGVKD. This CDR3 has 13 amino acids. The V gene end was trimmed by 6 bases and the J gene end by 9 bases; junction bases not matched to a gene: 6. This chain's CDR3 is CAISAPDRGTQYF. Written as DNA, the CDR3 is TGTGCCATCAGCGCCCCGGACAGGGGGACGCAGTATTTT.

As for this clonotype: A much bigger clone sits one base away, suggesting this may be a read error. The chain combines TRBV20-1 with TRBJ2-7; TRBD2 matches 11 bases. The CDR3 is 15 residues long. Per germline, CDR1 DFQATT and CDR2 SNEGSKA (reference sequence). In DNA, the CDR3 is TGCAGAGCTAGAGCGGCTAGCGGGAGGCTGTACGAGCAGTACTTC. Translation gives CRARAASGRLYEQYF.

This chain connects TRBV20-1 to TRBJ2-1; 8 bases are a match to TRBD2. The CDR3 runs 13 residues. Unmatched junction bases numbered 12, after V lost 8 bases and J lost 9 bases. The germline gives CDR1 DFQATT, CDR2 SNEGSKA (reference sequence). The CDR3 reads CSTTRGGKVEQFF. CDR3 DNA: TGCAGTACTACACGGGGGGGCAAAGTTGAGCAGTTCTTC.

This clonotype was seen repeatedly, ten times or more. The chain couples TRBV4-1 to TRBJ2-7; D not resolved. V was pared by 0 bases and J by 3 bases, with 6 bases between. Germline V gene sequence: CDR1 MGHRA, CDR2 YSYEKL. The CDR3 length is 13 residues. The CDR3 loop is CASSQDTYYEQYF. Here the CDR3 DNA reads TGCGCCAGCAGCCAAGACACCTACTACGAGCAGTACTTC.

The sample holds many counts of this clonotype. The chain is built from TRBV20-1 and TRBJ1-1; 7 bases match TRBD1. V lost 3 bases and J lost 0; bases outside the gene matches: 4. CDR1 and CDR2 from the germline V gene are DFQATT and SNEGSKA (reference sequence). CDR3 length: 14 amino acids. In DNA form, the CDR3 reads TGCAGTGCTAGCGGTGACAGGGTGAACACTGAAGCTTTCTTT. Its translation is CSASGDRVNTEAFF.

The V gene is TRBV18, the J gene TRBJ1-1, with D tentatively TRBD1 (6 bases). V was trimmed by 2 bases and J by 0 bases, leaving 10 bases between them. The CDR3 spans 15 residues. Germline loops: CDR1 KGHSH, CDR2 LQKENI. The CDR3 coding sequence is TGTGCCAGCTCACCAGGACAGCTAATGAACACTGAAGCTTTCTTT. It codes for CASSPGQLMNTEAFF.

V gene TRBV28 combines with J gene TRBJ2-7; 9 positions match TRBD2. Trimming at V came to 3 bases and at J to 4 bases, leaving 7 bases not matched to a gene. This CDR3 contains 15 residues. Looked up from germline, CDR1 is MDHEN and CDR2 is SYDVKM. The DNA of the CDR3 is TGTGCCAGCAGTTTCTCAGCTAGCGGGATTTACGAGCAGTACTTC. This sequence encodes CASSFSASGIYEQYF.

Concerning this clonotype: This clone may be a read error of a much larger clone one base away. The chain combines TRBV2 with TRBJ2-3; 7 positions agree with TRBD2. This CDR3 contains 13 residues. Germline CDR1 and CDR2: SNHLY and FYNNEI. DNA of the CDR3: TGTGCCAGCAGTTCGGGAGGACAAGATGCGCAGTATTTT. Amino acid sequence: CASSSGGQDAQYF.

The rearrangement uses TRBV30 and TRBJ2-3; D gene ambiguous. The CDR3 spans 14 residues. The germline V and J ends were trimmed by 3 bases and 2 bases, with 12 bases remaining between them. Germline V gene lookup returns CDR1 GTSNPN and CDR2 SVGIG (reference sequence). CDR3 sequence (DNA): TGTGCCTGGAGGACCCCGAGCTCCACAGATACGCAGTATTTT. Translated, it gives CAWRTPSSTDTQYF. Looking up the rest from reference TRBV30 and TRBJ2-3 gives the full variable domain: SQTIHQWPATLVQPVGSPLSLECTVEGTSNPNLYWYRQAAGRGLQLLFYSVGIGQISSEVPQNLSASRPQDRQFILSSKKLLLSDSGFYLCAWRTPSSTDTQYFGPGTRLTVL.

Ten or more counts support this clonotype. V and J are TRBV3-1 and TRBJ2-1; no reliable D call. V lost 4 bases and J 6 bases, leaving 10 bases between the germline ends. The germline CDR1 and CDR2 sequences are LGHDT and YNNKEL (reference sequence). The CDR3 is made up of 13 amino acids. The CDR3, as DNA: TGTGCCAGCAGCCGTGGATTAGCCAATGAGCAGTTCTTC. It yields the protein CASSRGLANEQFF.

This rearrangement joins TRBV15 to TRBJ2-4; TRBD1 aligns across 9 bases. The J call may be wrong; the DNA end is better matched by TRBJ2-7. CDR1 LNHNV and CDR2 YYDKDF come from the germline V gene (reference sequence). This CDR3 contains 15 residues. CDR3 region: CATSRVQGASYEQYF. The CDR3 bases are TGTGCCACCAGCAGAGTACAGGGGGCCAGCTACGAGCAGTACTTC.

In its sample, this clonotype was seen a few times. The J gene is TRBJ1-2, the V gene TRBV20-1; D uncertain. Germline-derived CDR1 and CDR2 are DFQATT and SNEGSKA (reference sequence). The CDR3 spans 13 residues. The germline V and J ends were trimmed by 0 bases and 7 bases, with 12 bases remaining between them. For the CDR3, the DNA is TGCAGTGCTAGAGACCCTAGGGCCGGTGGCTACACCTTC. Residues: CSARDPRAGGYTF.

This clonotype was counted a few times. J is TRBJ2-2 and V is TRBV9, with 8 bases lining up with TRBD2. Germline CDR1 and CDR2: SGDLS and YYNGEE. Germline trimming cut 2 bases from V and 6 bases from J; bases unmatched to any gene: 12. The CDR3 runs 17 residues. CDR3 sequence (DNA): TGTGCCAGCAGCGTTGGGCGGGGGGCTCCCCAGTCCGGGGAGCTGTTTTTT. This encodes CASSVGRGAPQSGELFF.